The rows below give T cell receptor beta chains drawn from one sample of a study of response to subunit inactivated influenza vaccine. Via MiXCR, TCRdb re-called the RT-PCR reads, giving one row per CDR3 protein. The table lists about 830,000 distinct CDR3 sequences, approximately 18% of them singletons. The sample consisted of PBMCs from blood, taken roughly 5 days after vaccination. These receptors originate from a man aged 50-60 years who received an inactivated influenza vaccine. Both conserved end residues are part of each CDR3. A D gene is named only where the DNA matches it firmly. Clone size is not always given. Where it is, it says once, few, many or a class for expanded clones.

size,D,V,J,DNA,CDR3
few,NA,TRBV20-1,TRBJ2-1,TGCAGTGCCCGGGGGGCAGGGGGCCTTGAGCAGTTCTTC,CSARGAGGLEQFF
few,NA,TRBV24-1,TRBJ1-5,TGTGCCACCAGTGTGGGGGGCGGGGTAGGACAGCCCCAGCATTTT,CATSVGGGVGQPQHF
NA,NA,TRBV5-1,TRBJ2-2,TGCGCCAGCAGCTTGGCCGCTCACACTTATTCCGGGGAGCTGTTTTTT,CASSLAAHTYSGELFF
NA,TRBD1,TRBV4-3,TRBJ1-4,TGCGCCAGCAGCCAAGATACTGCGAGACAGGGGAATGAAAAACTGTTTTTT,CASSQDTARQGNEKLFF
few,TRBD2,TRBV20-1,TRBJ2-7,TGCAGTGCTACTAGACTAGCGGAAGCGGACGAGCAGTACTTC,CSATRLAEADEQYF
few,NA,TRBV20-1,TRBJ2-3,TGCAGTGCCGAAGTCAGGGGCAGATCTAGCACAGATACGCAGTATTTT,CSAEVRGRSSTDTQYF
few,NA,TRBV3-1,TRBJ1-5,TGTGCCAGCAGCCAAGATATATCGGGGAATCAGCCCCAGCATTTT,CASSQDISGNQPQHF
NA,NA,TRBV28,TRBJ2-7,TGTGCCAGCAGTCCCGTCCGGGAGCCGGGGAGCGAGCAGTACTTC,CASSPVREPGSEQYF
few,NA,TRBV4-3,TRBJ1-6,TGCGCCAGCAGCCAAGATTCGGGGCAGGATTCACCCCTCCACTTT,CASSQDSGQDSPLHF
few,NA,TRBV5-1,TRBJ2-2,TGCGCCAGCAGCTTGGCCATGGGGTTCAACACCGGGGAGCTGTTTTTT,CASSLAMGFNTGELFF
NA,NA,TRBV6-2/TRBV6-3,TRBJ1-2,TGTGCCAGCGCCATGGGGGGGACCTATGGCTACGCCTTC,CASAMGGTYGYAF
NA,NA,TRBV7-3,TRBJ1-1,TGTGCCAGCAGGCGAACCTACAGGGAAACTGAAGCTTTCTTT,CASRRTYRETEAFF
few,TRBD1,TRBV10-3,TRBJ2-7,TGTGCCACCAGCGAGGCGCGGGACAGGGCCTACGAGCAGTACTTC,CATSEARDRAYEQYF
NA,NA,TRBV5-1,TRBJ1-2,TGCGCCAGCAGCCCCCTCGGGGGTGGCTACACCTTC,CASSPLGGGYTF
NA,NA,TRBV7-8,TRBJ1-1,TGTGCCAGCAGCTTAGCTTTCGTTGGAGTCAGCACTGAAGCTTTCTTT,CASSLAFVGVSTEAFF
few,TRBD1,TRBV29-1,TRBJ2-4,TGCAGCGTTGGGGGGACAGGGGAAAACATTCAGTACTTC,CSVGGTGENIQYF
NA,TRBD1,TRBV6-1,TRBJ2-7,TGTGCCAGCAGCATATCGGGACAGGGCTCCTACGAGCAGTACTTC,CASSISGQGSYEQYF
NA,NA,TRBV5-5,TRBJ2-3,TGTGCCAGCAGCAGGCGGGACAGCCTTAGCACAGATACGCAGTATTTT,CASSRRDSLSTDTQYF
NA,TRBD1,TRBV7-9,TRBJ1-4,TGTGCCAGCAGCTCACCCGGGACAGATCATAATGAAAAACTGTTTTTT,CASSSPGTDHNEKLFF
many,NA,TRBV10-2,TRBJ2-5,TGCGCCAGCAGTGAGCCCAGCACCACAGGGAGACAAGAGACCCAGTACTTC,CASSEPSTTGRQETQYF
many,TRBD2,TRBV20-1,TRBJ2-3,TGCAGTGCTCAGTTAACTAGCGGGACGGATACGCAGTATTTT,CSAQLTSGTDTQYF
few,TRBD1,TRBV7-9,TRBJ2-7,TGTGCCAGCAGCTCGTCGACAGGGAGAATGGAGTACGAGCAGTACTTC,CASSSSTGRMEYEQYF
NA,NA,TRBV10-3,TRBJ1-6,TGTGCCTCCAGGACCCCGGTCGATTCACCCCTCCACTTT,CASRTPVDSPLHF
NA,NA,TRBV6-5,TRBJ2-5,TGTGCCAGCAGTTACTCGCTAGGGATAGAGACCCAGTACTTC,CASSYSLGIETQYF
once,NA,TRBV6-2/TRBV6-3,TRBJ2-1,TGTGCCAGCAGTTATCTGGGGAGCTCCTACAATGAGCAGTTCTTC,CASSYLGSSYNEQFF
few,NA,TRBV9,TRBJ2-1,TGTGCCAGCAGCGTTTCCGGGACAAATAACAATGAGCAGTTCTTC,CASSVSGTNNNEQFF
NA,TRBD1,TRBV2,TRBJ2-7,TGTGCCAGCAGTGAATCGACAGGGGATCCCTACGAGCAGTACTTC,CASSESTGDPYEQYF
many,TRBD2,TRBV20-1,TRBJ2-1,TGCAGGGGACTAGCGGGGGGAAATGAGCAGTTCTTC,CRGLAGGNEQFF
few,NA,TRBV7-2,TRBJ2-4,TGTGCCAGCAGCTTTTTGGTCAGGGGACGGAATAACATTCAGTACTTC,CASSFLVRGRNNIQYF
few,TRBD1,TRBV11-1,TRBJ2-2,TGTGCCAGCAGCTTCAGGGACAGCGGCGTGAGGGAGCTGTTTTTT,CASSFRDSGVRELFF
many,NA,TRBV20-1,TRBJ2-3,TGCAGTGCTAGAGATATCAGGCGCCTCACAGATACGCAGTATTTT,CSARDIRRLTDTQYF
few,TRBD1,TRBV7-9,TRBJ2-5,TGTGCCAGCAAGGACGTAAGACAGGGGACCCAAGAGACCCAGTACTTC,CASKDVRQGTQETQYF
few,NA,TRBV2,TRBJ2-3,TGTGCCAGCAGTGTGGAGGGCCCTGTCACAGATACGCAGTATTTT,CASSVEGPVTDTQYF
few,NA,TRBV5-5,TRBJ1-1,TGTGCCAGCAGCTTGGATCTAGGGTTAAACACTGAAGCTTTCTTT,CASSLDLGLNTEAFF
few,TRBD2,TRBV20-1,TRBJ2-1,TGCAGTGCCAGGGTAGCGGGAGGCAATGAGCAGTTCTTC,CSARVAGGNEQFF
few,TRBD2,TRBV2,TRBJ2-3,TGTGCCAGCAAGAAAGCGGGAGATATATATTTT,CASKKAGDIYF
few,NA,TRBV12-3/TRBV12-4,TRBJ2-5,TGTGCCAGCAGACCTTCCGGATCCCCCGAGACCCAGTACTTC,CASRPSGSPETQYF
few,NA,TRBV6-1,TRBJ2-1,TGTGCCAGCAGTCCGGACCCAATTAGCTCCTACAATGAGCAGTTCTTC,CASSPDPISSYNEQFF
NA,TRBD2,TRBV2,TRBJ2-7,TGTGCCAGCAGTGGGGGTATGGGGCTAGCGGGGAGTCGTGAGCAGTACTTC,CASSGGMGLAGSREQYF
NA,NA,TRBV10-3,TRBJ1-5,TGTGCCATCAGCGGGACGGCGGACCAGCCCCAGCATTTT,CAISGTADQPQHF
few,TRBD1,TRBV24-1,TRBJ2-5,TGTGCCACCAGTGACCGGAGTGGACAGGGCCGTACCCAGTACTTC,CATSDRSGQGRTQYF
NA,TRBD2,TRBV6-1,TRBJ2-1,TGTGCCAGCAGTGGACTAGCGGGGGGCCTAGGCAATGAGCAGTTCTTC,CASSGLAGGLGNEQFF
NA,NA,TRBV3-1,TRBJ1-1,TGTGCCAGCAGCCACTCGGTCCTACCCGAAGCTTTCTTT,CASSHSVLPEAFF
many,TRBD2,TRBV5-1,TRBJ2-7,TGCGCCAGCAGCTTGGACGGGAGGTACGAGCAGTACTTC,CASSLDGRYEQYF
few,NA,TRBV29-1,TRBJ2-3,TGCAGCGTTGAAGAGGCCCTGCCAGGAGCTAGCACAGATACGCAGTATTTT,CSVEEALPGASTDTQYF
many,NA,TRBV12-3/TRBV12-4,TRBJ2-7,TGTGCCAGCAGCCCCGAGGGGGTCCACGAGCAGTACTTC,CASSPEGVHEQYF
few,NA,TRBV28,TRBJ2-7,TGTGCCAGCCGGGGGACGGTTGCCTATGAGCAGTACTTC,CASRGTVAYEQYF
NA,NA,TRBV7-8,TRBJ2-3,TGTGCCAGCAGCTTATCTCCCAGAACAGATACGCAGTATTTT,CASSLSPRTDTQYF
few,TRBD1,TRBV7-8,TRBJ2-5,TGTGCCAGCAGCTTAGGTGGTGTACTGGGACAGGGTGTCGAAGAGACCCAGTACTTC,CASSLGGVLGQGVEETQYF
NA,NA,TRBV4-1,TRBJ1-5,TGCGCCAGCAGCCTCAGGGGCCTCGATCAGCCCCAGCATTTT,CASSLRGLDQPQHF
many,TRBD1,TRBV12-3/TRBV12-4,TRBJ2-5,TGTGCCAGCAGTACCAGGACAGGGGTTCGAGAGACCCAGTACTTC,CASSTRTGVRETQYF
many,NA,TRBV20-1,TRBJ2-7,TGCAGTGCTAGCGTCCTAGCAAGATTCCCTTTTTACGAGCAGTACTTC,CSASVLARFPFYEQYF